This T cell receptor beta chain was retrieved from a study of blood T cell repertoires in COVID-19. How the authors handled the data: Scientists estimated how many nucleated cells there were by amplifying reference gene primers. TCRdb's copy holds only in-frame clones and misses some; the assay was immunoSEQ multiplex PCR. V, J and clone size derive from that table, while D and trimming were established from the DNA sequence. The sample consists of roughly 100,000 clones, roughly 87% of them appearing once. Trimming took 3 bases from V and 2 from J, leaving 10 bases between them. The CDR3 is made up of 14 amino acids. The germline gives CDR1 MNHEY, CDR2 SMNVEV (reference sequence).

V is TRBV27 and J is TRBJ1-1; tentatively, D is TRBD1 (6 bases). This TCR came from a woman aged 45 to 65 with COVID-19, enrolled during active disease. The sample consisted of peripheral blood. Written as DNA, the CDR3 is TGTGCCAGCAGTTTTCTGGGGGCAAACACTGAAGCTTTCTTT. It translates to CASSFLGANTEAFF.